The 14 T cell receptor beta chains presented below share a single source sample, sequenced in a study of vaccination effects on CD4 cells after COVID-19. Under the ViraFEST assay, PBMC were stimulated with viral peptide pools so that antigen-specific CD4+ T cells expanded. Sequencing was performed afterwards. Once cultured for 10 to 11 days, the cells underwent separation to obtain CD4+ T cells. Vaccine recipients had no previous SARS-CoV-2 infection; their nucleocapsid antibodies were negative. No antigen has been assigned to these receptors. Assay used: immunoSEQ multiplex PCR; TCRdb lists only in-frame clones, some missing. The sample lists about 48,000 clones; roughly 79% were seen once. The material sequenced was CD4+ T cells from PBMCs cultured with HCoV-OC43 spike peptides, taken before COVID-19 vaccination. Subset described: HCoV-OC43 spike overlapping peptide pool stimulation. Source of these receptors: a human donor who received a COVID-19 vaccine.

This clone was detected only a few times. The chain links TRBV5-6 to TRBJ2-1, with 12 bases aligning to TRBD2. This CDR3 contains 16 residues. The V gene end was trimmed by 0 bases and the J gene end by 8 bases; junction bases not matched to a gene: 6. CDR1 and CDR2 (germline): SGHDT, YYEEEE. CDR3 residues: CASSLGSSGGAYEQFF. CDR3 in DNA: TGTGCCAGCAGCTTGGGTTCTAGCGGGGGGGCCTATGAGCAGTTCTTC.

J is TRBJ2-3 and V is TRBV24-1; D ambiguous. Trimming removed 6 bases from V and 6 bases from J, with 15 bases in between. This CDR3 is 14 amino acids long. Germline CDR1 KGHDR, CDR2 SFDVKD. The CDR3 protein is CATSSPLSGDTQYF. CDR3 coding DNA: TGTGCCACCAGTTCCCCCCTTTCGGGCGATACGCAGTATTTT.

V is TRBV24-1 and J is TRBJ1-2; 9 positions match TRBD1. CDR1 and CDR2 from the germline V gene are KGHDR and SFDVKD. The junction had 6 bases not matched to a gene; V was cut back by 7 bases and J by 7 bases. This CDR3 is 13 amino acids long. CDR3 bases: TGTGCCACCAGCCGTCCGGACAGGGGTGGCTACACCTTC. This encodes CATSRPDRGGYTF.

This clone was counted a single time. J is TRBJ2-3 and V is TRBV6-6; 12 nucleotides align to TRBD1. Trimming removed 5 bases from V and 6 bases from J; junction bases left unmatched: 9. Germline CDR1 and CDR2: MNHNY and SVGAGI (reference sequence). The CDR3 consists of 16 residues. DNA of the CDR3: TGTGCCAGCAGTGGCCGGGACAGGGGGCTAACGGATACGCAGTATTTT. It codes for CASSGRDRGLTDTQYF.

This clone came up once. The chain couples TRBV5-1 to TRBJ1-2; D not certain. Trimming removed 0 bases at V and 1 base at J, with 10 bases between. The germline V gene has CDR1 SGHRS and CDR2 YFSETQ. The CDR3 runs to 15 residues. The CDR3, as DNA: TGCGCCAGCAGCTTGGGTCCCACGATTAACTATGGCTACACCTTC. It codes for CASSLGPTINYGYTF.

This rearrangement joins TRBV2 to TRBJ1-5; 9 positions match TRBD1. CDR1 and CDR2 (germline): SNHLY, FYNNEI. J lost 6 bases, V lost 6 bases, and 9 bases had no gene match. The CDR3 has 15 amino acids. The CDR3 spells CASRRLSDRGQPQHF. The CDR3 DNA is TGTGCCAGCAGGAGGCTATCGGACAGGGGTCAGCCCCAGCATTTT.

CDR3 bases: TGTGCCACCAGCAGAGATTATCAGGGGGCAAGGGAAAAACTGTTTTTT. Amino acids: CATSRDYQGAREKLFF. This chain joins TRBV15 and TRBJ1-4, with 8 bases aligning to TRBD1. The germline gives CDR1 LNHNV, CDR2 YYDKDF (reference sequence). The trim removed 0 bases at V and 8 bases at J, leaving 8 bases unmatched. The CDR3 loop spans 16 amino acids. The whole variable domain, remainder taken from reference TRBV15 and TRBJ1-4, is DAMVIQNPRYQVTQFGKPVTLSCSQTLNHNVMYWYQQKSSQAPKLLFHYYDKDFNNEADTPDNFQSRRPNTSFCFLDIRSPGLGDTAMYLCATSRDYQGAREKLFFGSGTQLSVL.

The rearrangement links TRBV2 to TRBJ1-5; D gene unclear. The CDR3 runs 12 residues. Germline V gives CDR1 SNHLY, CDR2 FYNNEI. V was cut by 7 bases and J by 6 bases, with 10 bases left in between. DNA for the CDR3: TGTGCCAGCACCTTGGAGAGTCAGCCCCAGCATTTT. As protein: CASTLESQPQHF.

CDR3 protein: CASSQMTAYEQYV. For the CDR3, the DNA is TGTGCCAGCAGTCAGATGACAGCCTACGAGCAGTACGTC. This rearrangement joins TRBV6-1 to TRBJ2-7, with a possible D match to TRBD1 (5 bases). V was clipped by 5 bases and J by 2 bases, with 10 bases between them. CDR3 length: 13 amino acids. Germline V gene sequence: CDR1 MNHNS, CDR2 SASEGT.

The chain employs TRBV28 and TRBJ2-7; D could derive from TRBD1 or TRBD2 (5 bases each). V lost 8 bases and J lost 4, with 12 bases in between. Germline CDR1 MDHEN, CDR2 SYDVKM. This CDR3 comprises 12 residues. The CDR3 here is CASRDGGYEQYV. The CDR3 nucleotides are TGTGCCAGCCGGGACGGAGGTTACGAGCAGTACGTC.

The V call is TRBV18, the J call TRBJ2-1; 14 bases are a match to TRBD2. From germline, CDR1 is KGHSH and CDR2 LQKENI. This CDR3 has 18 amino acids. The V and J ends lost 3 bases and 0 bases, in that order; junction bases with no gene match: 4. CDR3 in DNA: TGTGCCAGCTCACCGCGGACTAGCGGGGGGCGCTCCTACAATGAGCAGTTCTTC. Residues: CASSPRTSGGRSYNEQFF. The full variable domain, with the rest looked up from reference TRBV18 and TRBJ2-1, is NAGVMQNPRHLVRRRGQEARLRCSPMKGHSHVYWYRQLPEEGLKFMVYLQKENIIDESGMPKERFSAEFPKEGPSILRIQQVVRGDSAAYFCASSPRTSGGRSYNEQFFGPGTRLTVL.

The V call is TRBV6-2 or TRBV6-3, the J call TRBJ2-2; D not certain. V was shortened by 4 bases and J by 1 base, with 4 bases between the two germline ends. The V gene's germline CDR1 is MNHEY and CDR2 SVGEGT. This CDR3 is built from 13 residues. The CDR3, as DNA: TGTGCCAGCAGTTTCGGGAACACCGGGGAGCTGTTTTTT. It specifies CASSFGNTGELFF.

The V and J genes are TRBV30 and TRBJ1-1; unclear D gene. The ends were cut back, 4 bases at V and 0 bases at J, with 6 bases in the middle. From germline, CDR1 is GTSNPN and CDR2 SVGIG (reference sequence). The CDR3 has 12 amino acids. The CDR3 is CAWKRVNTEAFF. In DNA form, the CDR3 reads TGTGCCTGGAAACGGGTGAACACTGAAGCTTTCTTT.

The chain couples TRBV15 to TRBJ1-2; D not resolved. Germline CDR1 and CDR2: LNHNV and YYDKDF (reference sequence). With 0 bases removed from V and 5 bases from J, the gap between germline ends came to 19 bases. The length of the CDR3 is 17 residues. The CDR3, as DNA: TGTGCCACCAGCAGAGATCGGTCCGTAGAGTCCCCTTATGGCTACACCTTC. Its protein is CATSRDRSVESPYGYTF.